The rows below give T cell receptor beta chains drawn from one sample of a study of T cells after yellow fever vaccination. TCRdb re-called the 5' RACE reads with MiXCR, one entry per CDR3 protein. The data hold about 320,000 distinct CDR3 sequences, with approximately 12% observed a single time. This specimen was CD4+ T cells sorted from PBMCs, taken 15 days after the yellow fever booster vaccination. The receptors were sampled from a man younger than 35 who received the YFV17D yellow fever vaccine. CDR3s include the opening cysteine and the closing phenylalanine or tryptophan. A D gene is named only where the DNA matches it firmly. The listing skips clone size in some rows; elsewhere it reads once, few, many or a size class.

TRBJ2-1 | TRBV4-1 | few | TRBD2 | TGCGCCAGCAGCCTCCTCGGGGGGGTTTATAATGAGCAGTTCTTC | CASSLLGGVYNEQFF
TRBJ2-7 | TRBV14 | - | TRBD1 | TGTGCCAGCAGCCAATTCCAGGGGGTGGTTTGGAACGAGCAGTACTTC | CASSQFQGVVWNEQYF
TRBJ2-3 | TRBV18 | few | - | TGTGCCAGCTCACTCAACAGGCAAATTCAGTATTTT | CASSLNRQIQYF
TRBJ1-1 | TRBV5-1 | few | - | TGCGCCAGCAGCTCAGAGAACACTGAAGCTTTCTTT | CASSSENTEAFF
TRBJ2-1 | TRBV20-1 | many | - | TGCAGTGCTAGTGAGCTAGCAGAAAAACGGGGTGAGCAGTTCTTC | CSASELAEKRGEQFF
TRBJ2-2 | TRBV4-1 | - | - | TGCGCCAGCAGGCAGATAAACACCGGGGAGCTGTTTTTT | CASRQINTGELFF
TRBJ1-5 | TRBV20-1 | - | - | TGCAGTGTCACGGGGGGGTTTCAGCCCCAGCATTTT | CSVTGGFQPQHF
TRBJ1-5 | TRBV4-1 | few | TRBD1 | TGCGCCAGCAGCCCCTCTAGGTTACAGGGGTACCAAGGGGGCCTTAATCAGCCCCAGCATTTT | CASSPSRLQGYQGGLNQPQHF
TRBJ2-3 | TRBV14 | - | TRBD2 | TGTGCCAGCAGCATTTGGACTAGCGGGGCAGGCACAGATACGCAGTATTTT | CASSIWTSGAGTDTQYF
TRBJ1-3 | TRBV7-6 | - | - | TGTGCCAGCAGCCTCAGGGGTTCCGGAAACACCATATATTTT | CASSLRGSGNTIYF
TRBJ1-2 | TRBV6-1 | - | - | TGTGCCAGCATACGACGGCCCGGAATAACCGCTAACTATGGCTACACCTTC | CASIRRPGITANYGYTF
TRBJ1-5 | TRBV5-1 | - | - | TGCGCCAGCAGCTTGGGTCCCCAGGGGAATCAGCCCCAGCATTTT | CASSLGPQGNQPQHF
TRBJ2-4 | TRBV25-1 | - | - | TGTGCCAGCAGTGGCCGGGTAGCCAAAAACATTCAGTACTTC | CASSGRVAKNIQYF
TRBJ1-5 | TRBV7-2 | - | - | TGTGCCAGCAGCCCAGCGGCATCGGGGGGAGATCAGCCCCAGCATTTT | CASSPAASGGDQPQHF
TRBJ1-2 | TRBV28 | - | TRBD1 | TGTGCCAGCAGTTTACCGGGACAGTGGATCCATGGCTACACCTTC | CASSLPGQWIHGYTF
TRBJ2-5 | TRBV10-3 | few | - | TGTGCCATCAGTGAGTCGGTAGCGGAAGAGACCCAGTACTTC | CAISESVAEETQYF
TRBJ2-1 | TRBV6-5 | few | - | TGTGCCAGCAGTTTAGTGTCACGGGGGGCGGACAATGAGCAGTTCTTC | CASSLVSRGADNEQFF
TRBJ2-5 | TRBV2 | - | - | TGTGCCAGCAGTCCTGACATGGCTGAGACCCAGTACTTC | CASSPDMAETQYF
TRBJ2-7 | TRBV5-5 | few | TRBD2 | TGTGCCAGCAGACTCGGACTAGCAATAACTTACGAGCAGTACTTC | CASRLGLAITYEQYF
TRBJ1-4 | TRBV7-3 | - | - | TGTGCCAGCAGCTTACAGGCTTGGGGCCAAAAACTGTTTTTT | CASSLQAWGQKLFF
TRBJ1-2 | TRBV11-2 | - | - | TGTGCCAGCAGACAAGCGTATAGGGGGACTGGCTACACCTTC | CASRQAYRGTGYTF
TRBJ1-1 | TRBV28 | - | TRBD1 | TGTGCCAGCAGTGATGGGACAGCCTTTGCGACTGAAGCTTTCTTT | CASSDGTAFATEAFF
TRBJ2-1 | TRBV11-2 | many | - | TGTGCCAGCAGCTTTCCCCAATTCCGAAGTAGCTCCAATGAGCAGTTCTTC | CASSFPQFRSSSNEQFF
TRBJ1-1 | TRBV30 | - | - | TGTGCCGGACTCCGAGGGGGAGGCTTGAACACTGAAGCTTTCTTT | CAGLRGGGLNTEAFF
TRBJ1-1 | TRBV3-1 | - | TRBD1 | TGTGCCAGCAGCCAAGATGACAGGGGGGGGACAGAAGCTTTCTTT | CASSQDDRGGTEAFF
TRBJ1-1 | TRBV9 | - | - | TGTGCCAGCAGCACCACTTCGAACACTGAAGCTTTCTTT | CASSTTSNTEAFF
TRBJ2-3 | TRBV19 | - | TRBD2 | TGTGCCAGTAGTATCAGCGGGGCAAAACAAGATACGCAGTATTTT | CASSISGAKQDTQYF
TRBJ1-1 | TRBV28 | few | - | TGTGCCAGTTATGGGCGGGGGGGGTACACTGAAGCTTTCTTT | CASYGRGGYTEAFF
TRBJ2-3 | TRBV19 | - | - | TGTGCCAGTAGTATAGTCGGAAATACGCAGTATTTT | CASSIVGNTQYF
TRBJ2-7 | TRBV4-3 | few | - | TGCGCCAGCAGCCAAGATTCAAGGGGGTACGAGCAGTACTTC | CASSQDSRGYEQYF
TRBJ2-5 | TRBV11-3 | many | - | TGTGCCAGCAGCTTAGGAGGGGCTAGCCATATCCAGTACTTC | CASSLGGASHIQYF
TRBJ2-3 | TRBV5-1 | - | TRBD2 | TGCGCCAGCAGCCCGCTTACAAAAGCGGGGTACTTTAGCACAGATACGCAGTATTTT | CASSPLTKAGYFSTDTQYF
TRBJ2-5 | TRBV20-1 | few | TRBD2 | TGCAGCCCGCGGGGGGACCAAGAGACCCAGTACTTC | CSPRGDQETQYF
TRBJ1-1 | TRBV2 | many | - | TGTGCCAGCAGCTTAGACACCCACACTGAAGCTTTCTTT | CASSLDTHTEAFF
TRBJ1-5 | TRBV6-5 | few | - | TGTGCCAGCAGTCACAGGCTCAATCAGCCCCAGCATTTT | CASSHRLNQPQHF
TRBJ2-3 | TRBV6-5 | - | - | TGTGCCAGCAGTTACATCCTAACAGATACGCAGTATTTT | CASSYILTDTQYF
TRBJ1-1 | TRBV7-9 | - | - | TGTGCCAGCAGCTTGTCCCAGGGTGGGACTGAAGCTTTCTTT | CASSLSQGGTEAFF
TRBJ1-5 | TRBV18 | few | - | TGTGCCAGCTCACCCCAGGGAGAACAGCCCCAGCATTTT | CASSPQGEQPQHF
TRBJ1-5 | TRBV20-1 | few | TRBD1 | TGCAGTGCTTGGCAGGGGGCTGATCAGCCCCAGCATTTT | CSAWQGADQPQHF
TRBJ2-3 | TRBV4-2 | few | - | TGTGCCAGCAGCCAAGGCGGTCGGGACACAGATACGCAGTATTTT | CASSQGGRDTDTQYF